The rows below give T cell receptor beta chains drawn from one sample of a study of blood T cell repertoires in COVID-19. Data came from immunoSEQ multiplex PCR; TCRdb stores just in-frame clones and leaves some out. The table shows roughly 210,000 clones, with about 88% occurring only once. Sequencing input: peripheral blood. These receptors were obtained from a man between 65 and 79 years old with acute or convalescent COVID-19. The conserved cysteine and the conserved F or W are not part of the CDR3 here. For some rows the clone size is stated as once, few or many, or as a class when expanded; others skip it.

cdr3_aa v_call clone_size cdr3_length
ASSRDRGQETQY TRBV5-6 - 12
ASIIQGNNEQF TRBV7-9 many 11
ASSLEVRGNEQF TRBV5-8 - 12
ASSWGVKETQY TRBV7-9 - 11
ASSLALVSSGNTIY TRBV7-2 - 14
ASTPPGTSGSGELF TRBV25-1 - 14
ASSFVGGDRGTSGANVLT TRBV27 - 18
ASSPGQQNTGELF TRBV5-1 - 13
AWSARQATNTEAF TRBV30 - 13
ASSLKATPGGRGQPQH TRBV27 - 16
ASSIEAQSSYNEQF TRBV19 - 14
ASRRQGGSTEAF TRBV7-2 - 12
ASSNCGTGYEQY TRBV21-1 - 12
ASSLGGGAANTGELF TRBV5-1 - 15
ASSFRQGHNSPLH TRBV5-1 - 13
ASSFSFSKLMNTEAF TRBV7-2 - 15
ASSPKDTSYNEQF TRBV11-3 - 13
ASSVGVAGDTGELF TRBV9 - 14
ASSLVAGADTQY TRBV5-1 - 12
ASSLGGTVNTEAF TRBV5-1 - 13
ATSHDSGSYNEQF TRBV15 - 13
ASSLGGLRRELF TRBV28 - 12
SVERLTGNNEQF TRBV29-1 - 12
ASSDNRVNYGYT TRBV18 - 12
ASSLYGLAGGPGELF TRBV28 - 15
AIADRGSIGELF TRBV10-3 - 12
ASSPTGTPLH TRBV28 - 10
ASSPYGGSRAAF TRBV28 - 12
ASSQEGELAGQGDTQY TRBV14 - 16
ASSVDVGGQSSGNTIY TRBV9 - 16
AISESTGSPLH TRBV10-3 - 11
ASSTQTSGRYYEQY TRBV19 - 14
ASSLGGRGIGNTIY TRBV7-2 - 14
ASSYSMGAGELF TRBV6-5 - 12
ATKSGQGDSYEQY TRBV6-5 - 13
ASSPSGQGGDQPQH TRBV18 few 14
ASSFGWGENPLH TRBV7-2 - 12
ASRIDRGGETQY TRBV6-5 - 12
ASSMITGHPKETQY TRBV19 - 14
ASSRQRSTGELF TRBV16 once 12
ASSSGSRNQPQH TRBV28 - 12
ASSGSRYTGELF TRBV2 - 12
SAQQYSNQPQH TRBV29-1 - 11
ASSPLASSYNEQF TRBV7-9 - 13
ATSPGQLNTEAF TRBV15 - 12